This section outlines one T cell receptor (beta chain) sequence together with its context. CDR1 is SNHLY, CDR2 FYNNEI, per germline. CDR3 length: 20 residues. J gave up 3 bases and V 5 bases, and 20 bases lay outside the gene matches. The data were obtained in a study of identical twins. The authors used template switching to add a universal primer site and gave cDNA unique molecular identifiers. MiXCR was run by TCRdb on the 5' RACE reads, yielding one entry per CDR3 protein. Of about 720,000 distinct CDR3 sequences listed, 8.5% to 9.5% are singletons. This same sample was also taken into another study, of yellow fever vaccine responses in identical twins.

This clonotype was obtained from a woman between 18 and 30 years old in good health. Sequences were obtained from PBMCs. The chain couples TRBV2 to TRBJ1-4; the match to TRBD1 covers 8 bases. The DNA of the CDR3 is TGTGCCAGCAGTCTACCTTCAGGGGGCATAGTGTTTGGGGCTAATGAAAAACTGTTTTTT. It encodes CASSLPSGGIVFGANEKLFF.